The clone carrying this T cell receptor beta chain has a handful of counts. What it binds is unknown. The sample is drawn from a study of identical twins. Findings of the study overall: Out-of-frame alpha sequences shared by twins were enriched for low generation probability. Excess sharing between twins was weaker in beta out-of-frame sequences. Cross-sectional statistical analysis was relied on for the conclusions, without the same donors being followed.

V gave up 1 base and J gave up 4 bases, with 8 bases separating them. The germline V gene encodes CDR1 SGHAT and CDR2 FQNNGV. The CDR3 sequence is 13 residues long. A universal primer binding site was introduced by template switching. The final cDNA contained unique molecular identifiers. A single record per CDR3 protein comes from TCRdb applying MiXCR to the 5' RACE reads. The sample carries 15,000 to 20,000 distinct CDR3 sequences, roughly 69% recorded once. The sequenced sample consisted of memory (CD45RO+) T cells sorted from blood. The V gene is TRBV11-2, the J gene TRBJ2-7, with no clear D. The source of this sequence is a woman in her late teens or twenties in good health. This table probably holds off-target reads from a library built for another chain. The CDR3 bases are TGTGCCAGCAGCTTAGTGGGTGGGTACGAGCAGTACTTC. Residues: CASSLVGGYEQYF.